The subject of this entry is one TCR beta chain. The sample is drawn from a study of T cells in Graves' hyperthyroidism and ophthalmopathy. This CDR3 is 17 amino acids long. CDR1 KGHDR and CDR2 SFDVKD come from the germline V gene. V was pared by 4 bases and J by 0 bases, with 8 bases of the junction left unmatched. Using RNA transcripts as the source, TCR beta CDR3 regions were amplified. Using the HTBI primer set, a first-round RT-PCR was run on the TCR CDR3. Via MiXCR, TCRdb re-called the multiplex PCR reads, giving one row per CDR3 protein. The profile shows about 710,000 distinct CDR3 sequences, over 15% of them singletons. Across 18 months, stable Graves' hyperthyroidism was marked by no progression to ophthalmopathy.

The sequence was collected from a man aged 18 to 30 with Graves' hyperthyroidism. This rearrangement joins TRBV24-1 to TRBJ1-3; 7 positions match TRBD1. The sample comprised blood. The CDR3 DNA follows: TGTGCCACCAGTGACCCCGGACAGGCGCACTCTGGAAACACCATATATTTT. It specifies CATSDPGQAHSGNTIYF.